This T cell receptor beta chain was profiled in a study of CD4 T cells in relation to SARS-CoV-2 and coronaviruses. V lost 2 bases to trimming and J lost 0 bases, with 8 bases between them. The V gene's germline CDR1 is SGHKS and CDR2 YYEKEE (reference sequence). CDR3 length equals 15 residues. Only in-frame clones appear in the TCRdb table, and some are missing; sequencing was by immunoSEQ multiplex PCR. The sample consists of around 30,000 clones, around three quarters of them appearing once. This clone was recorded once. Its antigen is unknown. The sample comprised memory CD4+ T cells from PBMCs, cultured in vitro. This receptor was identified in an adult with COVID-19. The rearrangement uses TRBV5-5 and TRBJ2-2; D unresolved. CDR3 loop: CASSFSNSNTGELFF. DNA of the CDR3: TGTGCCAGCAGCTTCAGTAATTCGAACACCGGGGAGCTGTTTTTT.